This T cell receptor (beta chain) comes out of a study of identical twins. This clonotype was picked up many times. Unique molecular identifiers were present on the cDNA, and a universal primer site came from template switching. Using its own MiXCR run on the 5' RACE reads, TCRdb lists one record per CDR3 protein. Among some 730,000 distinct CDR3 sequences listed, 18% were seen once. The CDR3 covers 17 residues. The trim removed 5 bases at V and 0 bases at J, leaving 10 bases unmatched. Germline V CDR1 and CDR2: SEHNR, FQNEAQ (reference sequence). These same records also appear under a second study, on T cells expressing NK-cell markers. This second study says: The eight sequenced donors comprised seven who were HCMV-seropositive and one who was seronegative.

The receptor was derived from a young woman in good health. The chain employs TRBV7-9 and TRBJ1-3, with TRBD1 matching 7 bases. Sequencing used PBMCs. CDR3 sequence (DNA): TGTGCCAGCAGCCTCCTGGGACAGTTTAACTCTGGAAACACCATATATTTT. Amino acids: CASSLLGQFNSGNTIYF.